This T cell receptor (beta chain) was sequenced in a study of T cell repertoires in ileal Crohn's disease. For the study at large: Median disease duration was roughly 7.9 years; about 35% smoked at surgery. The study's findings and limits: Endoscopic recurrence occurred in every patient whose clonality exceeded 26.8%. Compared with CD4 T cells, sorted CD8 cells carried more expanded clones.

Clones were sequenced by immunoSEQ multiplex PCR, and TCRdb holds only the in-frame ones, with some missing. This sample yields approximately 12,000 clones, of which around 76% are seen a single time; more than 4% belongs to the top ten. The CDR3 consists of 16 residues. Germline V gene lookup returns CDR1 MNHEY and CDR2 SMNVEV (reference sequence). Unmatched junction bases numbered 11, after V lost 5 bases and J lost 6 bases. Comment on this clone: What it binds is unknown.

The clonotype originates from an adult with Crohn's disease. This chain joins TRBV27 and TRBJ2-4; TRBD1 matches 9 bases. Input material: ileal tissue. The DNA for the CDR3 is TGTGCCAGCAGTCCATCCGGGACAGGGTATTCAAACATTCAGTACTTC. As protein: CASSPSGTGYSNIQYF.